The T cell receptor beta chain under discussion was sequenced for a study of control samples from healthy donors and cancer patients. The table came from immunoSEQ multiplex PCR; TCRdb's copy has only in-frame clones and leaves some out. The sample consists of 90,000 or so clones, approximately 90% of them appearing once. The germline V gene has CDR1 ENHRY and CDR2 SYGVKD. The CDR3 runs to 17 residues. V was trimmed by 4 bases and J by 1 base, leaving 19 bases between them. The specimen sequenced was blood. The sequence derives from a woman aged 65 to 85 in good health. This chain joins TRBV10-3 and TRBJ1-2, with D hard to call. The CDR3 protein is CAISGVTLGRDNYGYTF. The DNA for the CDR3 is TGTGCCATCAGTGGGGTCACCTTAGGGAGGGATAACTATGGCTACACCTTC.